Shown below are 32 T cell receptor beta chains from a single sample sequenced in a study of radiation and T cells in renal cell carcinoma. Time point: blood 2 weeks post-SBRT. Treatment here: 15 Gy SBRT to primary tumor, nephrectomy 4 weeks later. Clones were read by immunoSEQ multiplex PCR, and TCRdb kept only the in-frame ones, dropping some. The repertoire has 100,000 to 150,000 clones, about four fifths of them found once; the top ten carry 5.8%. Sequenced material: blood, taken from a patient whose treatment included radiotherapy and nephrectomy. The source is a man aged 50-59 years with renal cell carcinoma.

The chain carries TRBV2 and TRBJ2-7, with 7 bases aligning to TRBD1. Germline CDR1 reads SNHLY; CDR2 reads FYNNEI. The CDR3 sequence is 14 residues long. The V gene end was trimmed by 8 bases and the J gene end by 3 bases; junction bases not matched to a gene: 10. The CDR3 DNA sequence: TGTGCCAGCGGCCAGACAGGGATTAACTACGAGCAGTACTTC. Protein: CASGQTGINYEQYF.

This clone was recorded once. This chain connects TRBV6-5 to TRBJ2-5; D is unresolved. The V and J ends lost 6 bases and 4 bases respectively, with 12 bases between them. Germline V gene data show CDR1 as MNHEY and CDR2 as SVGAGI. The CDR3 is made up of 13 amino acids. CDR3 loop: CASRIAGAETQYF. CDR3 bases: TGTGCCAGCAGAATAGCCGGAGCAGAGACCCAGTACTTC.

CDR3 region: CASMLTLGLGYEQYF. The CDR3 nucleotides read TGTGCCAGCATGTTAACCCTGGGACTAGGGTACGAGCAGTACTTC. The rearrangement uses TRBV2 and TRBJ2-7; 8 bases match TRBD2. The ends lost 7 bases at V and 4 bases at J; junction bases unmatched: 12. Germline V gene data show CDR1 as SNHLY and CDR2 as FYNNEI. The CDR3 contains 15 residues.

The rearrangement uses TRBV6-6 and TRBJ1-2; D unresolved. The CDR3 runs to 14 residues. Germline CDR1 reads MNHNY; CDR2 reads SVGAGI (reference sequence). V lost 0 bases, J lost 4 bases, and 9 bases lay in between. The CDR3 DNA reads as TGTGCCAGCAGTTACTCGGACCGTACCTATGGCTACACCTTC. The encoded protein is CASSYSDRTYGYTF.

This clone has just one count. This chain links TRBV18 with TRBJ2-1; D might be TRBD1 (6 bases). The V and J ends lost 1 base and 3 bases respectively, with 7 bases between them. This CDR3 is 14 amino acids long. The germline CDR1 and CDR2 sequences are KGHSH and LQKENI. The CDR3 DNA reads TGTGCCAGCTCACCACGACAGGACTACAATGAGCAGTTCTTC. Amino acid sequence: CASSPRQDYNEQFF.

The CDR3 region is CASSLYREVGFNEQFF. The DNA of the CDR3 is TGTGCCAGCAGTTTATACCGGGAGGTTGGATTCAATGAGCAGTTCTTC. The rearrangement links TRBV28 to TRBJ2-1; 7 bases are a match to TRBD2. This CDR3 comprises 16 residues. J was trimmed by 6 bases and V by 1 base; bases with no gene match: 9. Germline CDR1 reads MDHEN; CDR2 reads SYDVKM.

CDR3 sequence (DNA): TGCGCCAGCAGCCAAGATCCCTCCCGGCCCCAGCATTTT. It translates to CASSQDPSRPQHF. V usage is TRBV4-1 and J usage is TRBJ1-5, with no clear D. Germline CDR1 is MGHRA and CDR2 is YSYEKL. V gave up 0 bases and J gave up 9 bases, with 9 bases separating them. The CDR3 has 13 residues.

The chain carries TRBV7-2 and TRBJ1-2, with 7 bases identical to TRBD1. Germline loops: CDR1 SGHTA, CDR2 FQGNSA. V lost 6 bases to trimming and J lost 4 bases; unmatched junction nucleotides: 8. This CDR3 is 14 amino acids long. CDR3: CASSGRGEFYGYTF. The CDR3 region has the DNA TGTGCCAGCAGTGGCAGGGGGGAATTCTATGGCTACACCTTC.

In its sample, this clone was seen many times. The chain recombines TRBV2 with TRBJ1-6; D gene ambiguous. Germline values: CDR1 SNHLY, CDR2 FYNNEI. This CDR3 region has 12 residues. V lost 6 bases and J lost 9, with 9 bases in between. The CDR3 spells CASRVSSSPLHF. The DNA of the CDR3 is TGTGCCAGCAGGGTTAGTAGTTCACCCCTCCACTTT.

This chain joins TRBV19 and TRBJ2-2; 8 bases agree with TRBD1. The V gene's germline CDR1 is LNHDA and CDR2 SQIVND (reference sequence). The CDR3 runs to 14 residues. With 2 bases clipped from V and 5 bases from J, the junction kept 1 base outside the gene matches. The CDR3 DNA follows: TGTGCCAGTAGTATACAGGGGGCGACCGGGGAGCTGTTTTTT. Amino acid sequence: CASSIQGATGELFF.

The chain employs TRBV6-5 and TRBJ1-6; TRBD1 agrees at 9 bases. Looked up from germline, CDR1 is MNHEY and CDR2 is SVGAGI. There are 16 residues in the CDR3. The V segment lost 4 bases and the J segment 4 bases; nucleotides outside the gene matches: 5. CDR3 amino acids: CASSLQGAGYNSPLHF. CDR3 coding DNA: TGTGCCAGCAGTTTACAGGGGGCAGGTTATAATTCACCCCTCCACTTT.

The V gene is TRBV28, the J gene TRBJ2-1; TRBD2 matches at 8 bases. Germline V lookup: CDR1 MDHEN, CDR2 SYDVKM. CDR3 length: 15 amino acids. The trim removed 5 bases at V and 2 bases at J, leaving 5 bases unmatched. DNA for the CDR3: TGTGCCAGCAGTCCAGCTAGCGGGCCCTACAATGAGCAGTTCTTC. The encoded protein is CASSPASGPYNEQFF. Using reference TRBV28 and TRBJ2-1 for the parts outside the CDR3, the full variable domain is DVKVTQSSRYLVKRTGEKVFLECVQDMDHENMFWYRQDPGLGLRLIYFSYDVKMKEKGDIPEGYSVSREKKERFSLILESASTNQTSMYLCASSPASGPYNEQFFGPGTRLTVL.

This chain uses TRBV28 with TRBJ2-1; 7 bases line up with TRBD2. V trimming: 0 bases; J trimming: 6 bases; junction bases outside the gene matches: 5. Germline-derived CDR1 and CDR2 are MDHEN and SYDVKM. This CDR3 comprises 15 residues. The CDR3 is CASSLWSSGTNEQFF. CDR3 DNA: TGTGCCAGCAGTTTATGGTCTAGCGGAACCAATGAGCAGTTCTTC.

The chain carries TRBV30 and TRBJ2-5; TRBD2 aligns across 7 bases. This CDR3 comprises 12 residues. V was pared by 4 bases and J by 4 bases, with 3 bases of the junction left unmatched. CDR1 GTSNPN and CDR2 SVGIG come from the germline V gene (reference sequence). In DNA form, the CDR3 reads TGTGCCTGGACTACGGGAGGAGAGACCCAGTACTTC. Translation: CAWTTGGETQYF.

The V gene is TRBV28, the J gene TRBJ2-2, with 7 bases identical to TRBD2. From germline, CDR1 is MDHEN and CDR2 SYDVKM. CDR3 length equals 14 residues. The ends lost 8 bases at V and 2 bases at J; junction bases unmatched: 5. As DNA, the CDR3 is TGTGCCAGCTTCACGGGAGGAAACACCGGGGAGCTGTTTTTT. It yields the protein CASFTGGNTGELFF.

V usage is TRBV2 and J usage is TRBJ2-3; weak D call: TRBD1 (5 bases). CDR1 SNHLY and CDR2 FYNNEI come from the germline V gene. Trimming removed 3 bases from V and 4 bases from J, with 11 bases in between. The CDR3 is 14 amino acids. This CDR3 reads CASSDSRAPDTQYF. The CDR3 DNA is TGTGCCAGCAGTGACAGCAGGGCTCCAGATACGCAGTATTTT.

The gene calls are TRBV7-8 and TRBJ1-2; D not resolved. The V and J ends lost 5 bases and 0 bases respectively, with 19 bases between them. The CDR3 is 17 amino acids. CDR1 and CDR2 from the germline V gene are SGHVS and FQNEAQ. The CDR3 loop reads CASSLIPPEDSNYGYTF. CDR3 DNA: TGTGCCAGCAGCCTAATACCTCCGGAGGATTCTAACTATGGCTACACCTTC.

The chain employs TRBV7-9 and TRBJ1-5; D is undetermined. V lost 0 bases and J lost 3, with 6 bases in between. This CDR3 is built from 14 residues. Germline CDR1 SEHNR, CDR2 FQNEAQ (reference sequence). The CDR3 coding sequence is TGTGCCAGCAGCTTAGCAGTGACCAATCAGCCCCAGCATTTT. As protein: CASSLAVTNQPQHF.

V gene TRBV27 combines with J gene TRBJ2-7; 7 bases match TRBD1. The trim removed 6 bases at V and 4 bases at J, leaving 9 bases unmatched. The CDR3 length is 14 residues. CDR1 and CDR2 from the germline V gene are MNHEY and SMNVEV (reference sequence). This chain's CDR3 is CASRLGTATYEQYF. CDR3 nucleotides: TGTGCCAGCAGACTCGGGACAGCAACGTACGAGCAGTACTTC.

The CDR3 coding sequence is TGTGCCAGTAGTATTAGTCGCCTCACCTACAATGAGCAGTTCTTC. Translating gives CASSISRLTYNEQFF. J is TRBJ2-1 and V is TRBV19, with unresolved D. There are 15 residues in the CDR3. Germline V gene data show CDR1 as LNHDA and CDR2 as SQIVND (reference sequence). V was clipped by 3 bases and J by 2 bases, with 11 bases between them.

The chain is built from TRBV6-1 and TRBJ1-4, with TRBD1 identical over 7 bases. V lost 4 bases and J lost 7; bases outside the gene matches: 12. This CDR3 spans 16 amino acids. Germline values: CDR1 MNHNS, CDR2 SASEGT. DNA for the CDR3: TGTGCCAGCAGTGCTACCGACAGGGAGGGGAGTGAAAAACTGTTTTTT. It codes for CASSATDREGSEKLFF.

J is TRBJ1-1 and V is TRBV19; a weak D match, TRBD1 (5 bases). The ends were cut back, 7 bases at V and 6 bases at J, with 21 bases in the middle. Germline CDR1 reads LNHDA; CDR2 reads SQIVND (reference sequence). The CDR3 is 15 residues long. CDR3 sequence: CASTEPAGVRPEAFF. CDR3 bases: TGTGCCAGTACCGAACCCGCGGGGGTGAGACCTGAAGCTTTCTTT.

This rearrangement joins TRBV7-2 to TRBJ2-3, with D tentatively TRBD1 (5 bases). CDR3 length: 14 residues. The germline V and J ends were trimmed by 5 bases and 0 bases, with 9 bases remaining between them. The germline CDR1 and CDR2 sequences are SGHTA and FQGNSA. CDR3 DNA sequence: TGTGCCAGCAGCCCCGACAGTAGCACAGATACGCAGTATTTT. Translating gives CASSPDSSTDTQYF.

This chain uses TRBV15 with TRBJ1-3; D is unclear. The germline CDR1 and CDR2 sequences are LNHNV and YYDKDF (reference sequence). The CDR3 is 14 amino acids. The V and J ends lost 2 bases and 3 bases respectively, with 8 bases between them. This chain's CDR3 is CATSRLEDGNTIYF. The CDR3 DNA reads TGTGCCACCAGCAGACTCGAGGATGGAAACACCATATATTTT.

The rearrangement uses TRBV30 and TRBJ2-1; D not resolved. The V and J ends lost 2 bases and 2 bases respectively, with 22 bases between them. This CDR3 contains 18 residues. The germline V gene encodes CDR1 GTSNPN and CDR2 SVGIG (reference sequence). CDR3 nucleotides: TGTGCCTGGAGTCGCCGCCTCTCGAGAAAGGGTCCCTACAATGAGCAGTTCTTC. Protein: CAWSRRLSRKGPYNEQFF.

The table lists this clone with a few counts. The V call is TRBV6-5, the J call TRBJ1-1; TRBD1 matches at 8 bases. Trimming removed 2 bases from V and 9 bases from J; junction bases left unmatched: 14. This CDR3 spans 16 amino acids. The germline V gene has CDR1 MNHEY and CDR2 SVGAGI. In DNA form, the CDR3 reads TGTGCCAGCAGTTACGTCCGAGACAGGGGAATCAATAAAGCTTTCTTT. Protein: CASSYVRDRGINKAFF.

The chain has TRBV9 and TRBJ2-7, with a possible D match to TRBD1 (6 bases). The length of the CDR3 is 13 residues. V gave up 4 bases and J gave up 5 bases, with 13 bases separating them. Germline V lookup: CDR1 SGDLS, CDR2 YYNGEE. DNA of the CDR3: TGTGCCAGCAGCATCACAGGGAGCCACGAGCAGTACTTC. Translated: CASSITGSHEQYF.

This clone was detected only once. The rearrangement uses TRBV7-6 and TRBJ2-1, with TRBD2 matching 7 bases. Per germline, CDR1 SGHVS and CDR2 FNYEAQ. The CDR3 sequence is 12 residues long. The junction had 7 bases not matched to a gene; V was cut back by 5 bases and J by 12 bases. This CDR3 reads CASSRTGGGQFF. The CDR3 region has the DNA TGTGCCAGCAGCCGGACGGGGGGAGGGCAGTTCTTC. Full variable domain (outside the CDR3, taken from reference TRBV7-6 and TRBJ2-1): GAGVSQSPRYKVTKRGQDVALRCDPISGHVSLYWYRQALGQGPEFLTYFNYEAQQDKSGLPNDRFSAERPEGSISTLTIQRTEQRDSAMYRCASSRTGGGQFFGPGTRLTVL.

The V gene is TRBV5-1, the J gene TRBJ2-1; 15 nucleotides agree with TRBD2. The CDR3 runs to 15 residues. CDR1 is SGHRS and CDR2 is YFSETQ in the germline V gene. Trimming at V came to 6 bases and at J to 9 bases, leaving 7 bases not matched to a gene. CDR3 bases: TGCGCCAGCACATCCGGACTAGCGGGGGGGATTGAGCAGTTCTTC. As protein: CASTSGLAGGIEQFF.

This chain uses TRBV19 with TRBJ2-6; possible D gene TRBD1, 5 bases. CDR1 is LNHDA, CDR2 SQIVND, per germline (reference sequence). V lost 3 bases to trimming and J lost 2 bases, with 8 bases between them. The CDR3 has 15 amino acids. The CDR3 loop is CASSIKGAGANVLTF. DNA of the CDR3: TGTGCCAGTAGTATTAAAGGGGCTGGGGCCAACGTCCTGACTTTC. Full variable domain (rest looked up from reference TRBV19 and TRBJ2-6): DGGITQSPKYLFRKEGQNVTLSCEQNLNHDAMYWYRQDPGQGLRLIYYSQIVNDFQKGDIAEGYSVSREKKESFPLTVTSAQKNPTAFYLCASSIKGAGANVLTFGAGSRLTVL.

The CDR3 DNA reads as TGTGCCAGCAGCCTGGACAGAAACTATGGCTACACCTTC. This translates into CASSLDRNYGYTF. The V and J genes are TRBV11-2 and TRBJ1-2; possible D gene TRBD1, 6 bases. With 5 bases removed from V and 2 bases from J, the gap between germline ends came to 9 bases. The germline CDR1 and CDR2 sequences are SGHAT and FQNNGV. The CDR3 spans 13 residues.

CDR3: CASSEGLAGATDTQYF. In DNA, the CDR3 is TGCGCCAGCAGCGAGGGACTAGCGGGAGCCACAGATACGCAGTATTTT. The chain uses TRBV5-1 and TRBJ2-3, with 14 bases identical to TRBD2. Germline trimming cut 4 bases from V and 2 bases from J; bases unmatched to any gene: 3. From germline, CDR1 is SGHRS and CDR2 YFSETQ. The CDR3 sequence is 16 residues long.